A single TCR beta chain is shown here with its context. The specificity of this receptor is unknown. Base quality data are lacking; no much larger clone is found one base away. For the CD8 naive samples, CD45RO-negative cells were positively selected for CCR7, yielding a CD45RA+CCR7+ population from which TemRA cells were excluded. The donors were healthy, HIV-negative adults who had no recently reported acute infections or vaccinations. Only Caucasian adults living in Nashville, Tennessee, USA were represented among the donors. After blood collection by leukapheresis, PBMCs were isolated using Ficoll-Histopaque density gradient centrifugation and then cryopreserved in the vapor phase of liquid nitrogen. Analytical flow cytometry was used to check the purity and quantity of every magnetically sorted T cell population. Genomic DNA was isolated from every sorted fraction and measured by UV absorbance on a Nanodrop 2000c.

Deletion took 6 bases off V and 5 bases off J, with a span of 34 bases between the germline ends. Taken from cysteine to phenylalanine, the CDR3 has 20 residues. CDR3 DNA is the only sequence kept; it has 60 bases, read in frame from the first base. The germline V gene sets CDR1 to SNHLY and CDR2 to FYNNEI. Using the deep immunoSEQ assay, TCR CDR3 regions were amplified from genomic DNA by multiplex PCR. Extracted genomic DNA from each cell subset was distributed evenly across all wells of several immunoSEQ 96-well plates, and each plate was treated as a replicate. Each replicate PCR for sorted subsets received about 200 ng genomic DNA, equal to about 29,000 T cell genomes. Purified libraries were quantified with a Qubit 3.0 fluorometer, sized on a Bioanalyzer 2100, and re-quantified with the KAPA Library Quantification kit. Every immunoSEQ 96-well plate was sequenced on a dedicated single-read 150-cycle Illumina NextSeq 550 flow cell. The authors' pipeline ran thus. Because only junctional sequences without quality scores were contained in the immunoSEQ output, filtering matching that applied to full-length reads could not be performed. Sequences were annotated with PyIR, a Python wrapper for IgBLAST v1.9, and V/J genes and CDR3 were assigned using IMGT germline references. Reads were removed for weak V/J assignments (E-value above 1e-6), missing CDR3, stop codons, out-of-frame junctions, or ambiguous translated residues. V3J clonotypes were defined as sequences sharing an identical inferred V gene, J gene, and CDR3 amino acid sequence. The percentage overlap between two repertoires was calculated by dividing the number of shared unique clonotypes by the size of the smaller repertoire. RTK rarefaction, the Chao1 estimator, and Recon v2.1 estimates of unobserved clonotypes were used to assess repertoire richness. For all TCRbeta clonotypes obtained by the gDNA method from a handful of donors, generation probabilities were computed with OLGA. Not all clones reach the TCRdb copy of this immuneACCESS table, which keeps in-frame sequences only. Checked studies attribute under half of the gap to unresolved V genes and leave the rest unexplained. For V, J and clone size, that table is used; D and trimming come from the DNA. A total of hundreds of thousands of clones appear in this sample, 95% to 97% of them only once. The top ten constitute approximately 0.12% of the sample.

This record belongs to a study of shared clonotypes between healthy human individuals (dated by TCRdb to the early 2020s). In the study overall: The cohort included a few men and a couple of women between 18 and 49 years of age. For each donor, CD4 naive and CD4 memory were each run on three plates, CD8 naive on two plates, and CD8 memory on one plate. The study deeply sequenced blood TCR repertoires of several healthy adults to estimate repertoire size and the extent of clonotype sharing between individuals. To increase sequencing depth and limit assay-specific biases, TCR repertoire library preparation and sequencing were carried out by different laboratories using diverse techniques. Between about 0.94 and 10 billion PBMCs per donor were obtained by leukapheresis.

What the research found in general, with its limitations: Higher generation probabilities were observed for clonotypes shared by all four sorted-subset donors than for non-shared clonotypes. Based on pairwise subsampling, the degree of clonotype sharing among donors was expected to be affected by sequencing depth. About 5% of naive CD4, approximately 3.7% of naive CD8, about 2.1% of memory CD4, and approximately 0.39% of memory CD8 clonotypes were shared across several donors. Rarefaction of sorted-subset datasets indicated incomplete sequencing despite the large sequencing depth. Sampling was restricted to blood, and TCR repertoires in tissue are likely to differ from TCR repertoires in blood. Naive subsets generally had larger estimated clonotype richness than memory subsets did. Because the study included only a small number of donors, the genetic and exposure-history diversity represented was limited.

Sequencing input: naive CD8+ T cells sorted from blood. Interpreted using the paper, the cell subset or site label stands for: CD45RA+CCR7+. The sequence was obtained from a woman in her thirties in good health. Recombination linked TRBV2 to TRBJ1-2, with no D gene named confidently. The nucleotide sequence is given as TGTGCCAGCAGCGACCCAGACTTGAGAGTGGTCAATCCCTCTAGGTATGGCTACACCTTC. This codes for CASSDPDLRVVNPSRYGYTF.